These 22 T cell receptor beta chains came from one sample sequenced in a study of molecular identifiers for immune sequencing clone quantification. TCRdb reanalysed the PCR reads using MiXCR and keeps one entry per CDR3 protein. The data hold about half a million distinct CDR3 sequences, with 25% observed a single time. Sequencing used naive CD8+ T cells from blood, with Jurkat cell RNA spiked in. Subset of the sample: FACS-sorted CD8+CD4-CCR7+CD45RA+ naive T cells. The receptors come from a human donor in good health. Some libraries in this study had Jurkat cell RNA spiked in.

A single count supports this clonotype. Here the CDR3 omits its conserved ending phenylalanine or tryptophan, so a read error is the likely source. The chain carries TRBV12-5 and TRBJ2-3; D is undetermined. Germline CDR1 and CDR2: LGHNT and FRNRAP. The CDR3 contains 14 residues. The V gene lost 6 bases and the J gene lost 3 bases, with 13 bases spanning the gap. The CDR3 loop is CASGVGLETDTQYS. Written as DNA, the CDR3 is TGTGCTAGTGGCGTCGGGCTCGAGACAGATACGCAGTATTCT.

The rearrangement links TRBV7-9 to TRBJ2-1; the match to TRBD2 covers 11 bases. The V segment lost 4 bases and the J segment 6 bases; nucleotides outside the gene matches: 14. This CDR3 comprises 18 residues. Germline V gives CDR1 SEHNR, CDR2 FQNEAQ (reference sequence). The DNA for the CDR3 is TGTGCCAGCAGCTCCACGGCTATAGCGGGGGGGCAGGGCAATGAGCAGTTCTTC. Translation: CASSSTAIAGGQGNEQFF.

Concerning this clonotype: A read error may produce the germline difference seen at one junction end. V usage is TRBV12-3 or TRBV12-4 and J usage is TRBJ1-1, with unresolved D. CDR3 length equals 18 residues. This CDR3 is CASSSTSPFHLLNTEALF. DNA for the CDR3: TGTGCCAGCAGTTCGACTTCACCTTTCCATTTACTGAACACTGAAGCTTTATTT.

This clonotype was detected ten times or more. The chain recombines TRBV4-1 with TRBJ1-1; 8 nucleotides match TRBD1. CDR1 and CDR2 (germline): MGHRA, YSYEKL. This CDR3 contains 19 residues. The J segment lost 7 bases and the V segment lost 1 base, leaving 20 bases of the junction unmatched. The CDR3 DNA reads TGCGCCAGCAGCCAAGGCTTGAGTCCAGGGGGCGCAGCTTTAGATGAAGCTTTCTTT. It yields the protein CASSQGLSPGGAALDEAFF.

The rearrangement uses TRBV30 and TRBJ2-7, with TRBD1 matching over 7 bases. There are 14 residues in the CDR3. Looked up from germline, CDR1 is GTSNPN and CDR2 is SVGIG (reference sequence). The ends lost 0 bases at V and 3 bases at J; junction bases unmatched: 5. CDR3 DNA sequence: TGTGCCTGGAGTGTACTGGGGACAGACTACGAGCAGTACTTC. Its translation: CAWSVLGTDYEQYF.

This clonotype turned up a few times. The chain recombines TRBV19 with TRBJ2-6; 7 bases align to TRBD2. The CDR3 runs 15 residues. Germline CDR1 reads LNHDA; CDR2 reads SQIVND (reference sequence). The trim removed 10 bases at V and 4 bases at J, leaving 10 bases unmatched. The CDR3 sequence is CATTGGTRGANVLTF. CDR3 coding DNA: TGTGCCACCACCGGGGGGACCCGCGGGGCCAACGTCCTGACTTTC. Filled out from reference TRBV19 and TRBJ2-6, the complete variable domain reads DGGITQSPKYLFRKEGQNVTLSCEQNLNHDAMYWYRQDPGQGLRLIYYSQIVNDFQKGDIAEGYSVSREKKESFPLTVTSAQKNPTAFYLCATTGGTRGANVLTFGAGSRLTVL.

This clonotype appeared a few times. This chain uses TRBV20-1 with TRBJ2-3, with 13 bases aligning to TRBD2. The CDR3 sequence is 16 residues long. V dropped 4 bases and J dropped 1; count of bases not matched to a gene: 5. Germline CDR1 is DFQATT and CDR2 is SNEGSKA (reference sequence). CDR3 sequence: CSAKGLAGAGTDTQYF. The CDR3 DNA follows: TGCAGTGCTAAAGGACTAGCGGGAGCGGGCACAGATACGCAGTATTTT.

For this clonotype: A clone one base away is much larger, so this may be a read error. The chain employs TRBV28 and TRBJ2-3; possibly TRBD1 for D (6 bases). This CDR3 is 14 amino acids long. Germline V lookup: CDR1 MDHEN, CDR2 SYDVKM. The V end lost 6 bases, the J end lost 0 bases, and 10 bases lay between the germline ends. CDR3 DNA sequence: TGTGCCAGCAGGTTGACAGGAAGCACAGATACGCAGTATTTT. Residues: CASRLTGSTDTQYF. Full variable domain (remainder filled in from reference TRBV28 and TRBJ2-3): DVKVTQSSRYLVKRTGEKVFLECVQDMDHENMFWYRQDPGLGLRLIYFSYDVKMKEKGDIPEGYSVSREKKERFSLILESASTNQTSMYLCASRLTGSTDTQYFGPGTRLTVL.

This clonotype was recorded a few times. One junction end does not reproduce the germline sequence, and a read error may be involved. The chain links TRBV7-7 to TRBJ2-2, with unresolved D. This CDR3 region has 16 residues. The germline V gene has CDR1 SSHAT and CDR2 FNYEAQ (reference sequence). The CDR3 is CASSLADGWNTGELFF. The DNA of the CDR3 is TGTGCTAGCAGCTTAGCCGATGGGTGGAACACCGGGGAGCTGTTTTTT.

The chain joins TRBV20-1 to TRBJ2-5, with D tentatively TRBD2 (6 bases). CDR1 DFQATT and CDR2 SNEGSKA come from the germline V gene (reference sequence). The CDR3 spans 15 residues. The germline V and J ends were trimmed by 0 bases and 5 bases, with 16 bases remaining between them. The CDR3, as DNA: TGCAGTGCTAGAGATGTTGGGGGGACCTCGGAGACCCAGTACTTC. Translating it yields CSARDVGGTSETQYF.

This clonotype was picked up many times. The chain uses TRBV7-9 and TRBJ2-1; no clear D. Germline loops: CDR1 SEHNR, CDR2 FQNEAQ (reference sequence). The CDR3 has 15 residues. V gave up 5 bases and J gave up 9 bases, with 20 bases separating them. The CDR3 DNA follows: TGTGCCAGCAGCCCCGGGCCAAGGAGTAACGGTGAGCAGTTCTTC. Protein sequence: CASSPGPRSNGEQFF. Full variable domain (missing parts from reference TRBV7-9 and TRBJ2-1): DTGVSQNPRHKITKRGQNVTFRCDPISEHNRLYWYRQTLGQGPEFLTYFQNEAQLEKSRLLSDRFSAERPKGSFSTLEIQRTEQGDSAMYLCASSPGPRSNGEQFFGPGTRLTVL.

This clonotype was counted at least ten times. The chain has TRBV7-2 and TRBJ2-5; TRBD1 might be the D (5 bases). The V gene lost 5 bases and the J gene lost 0 bases, with 16 bases spanning the gap. Germline assignment: CDR1 SGHTA and CDR2 FQGNSA. The CDR3 extends over 16 amino acids. CDR3 sequence reads: CASSIGWGMDQETQYF. In nucleotides, the CDR3 is TGTGCCAGCAGCATAGGTTGGGGCATGGACCAAGAGACCCAGTACTTC.

Only a few counts were recorded for this clonotype. This chain connects TRBV2 to TRBJ2-7; D perhaps matches TRBD2 (5 bases). Trimming shortened V by 7 bases and J by 3 bases, and 13 bases separated the two germline ends. CDR1 and CDR2 (germline): SNHLY, FYNNEI. CDR3 length: 13 amino acids. This chain's CDR3 is CASIRGRLYEQYF. In DNA, the CDR3 is TGTGCCAGCATCCGGGGTCGGCTCTACGAGCAGTACTTC.

This clonotype was observed at least ten times. This chain uses TRBV13 with TRBJ1-3; D gene unclear. This CDR3 is 15 amino acids long. With 5 bases removed from V and 0 bases from J, the gap between germline ends came to 11 bases. Germline-derived CDR1 and CDR2 are PRHDT and FYEKMQ (reference sequence). The CDR3 reads CASSNDGFSGNTIYF. CDR3 DNA: TGTGCCAGCAGCAACGACGGGTTCTCTGGAAACACCATATATTTT.

The chain employs TRBV3-1 and TRBJ1-3; D is uncertain. V was shortened by 1 base and J by 8 bases, with 3 bases between the two germline ends. The germline V gene has CDR1 LGHDT and CDR2 YNNKEL (reference sequence). There are 11 residues in the CDR3. The CDR3, as DNA: TGTGCCAGCAGCCAAGGTTACACCATATATTTT. Protein: CASSQGYTIYF.

In this sample, this clonotype turned up once. The V and J genes are TRBV19 and TRBJ2-3; 10 nucleotides align to TRBD2. The CDR3 has 16 residues. Germline-derived CDR1 and CDR2 are LNHDA and SQIVND (reference sequence). J gave up 2 bases and V 6 bases, and 8 bases lay outside the gene matches. The CDR3 here is CASRLLAGKLTDTQYF. The CDR3 nucleotides are TGTGCCAGTAGACTACTAGCGGGGAAGCTCACAGATACGCAGTATTTT.

J is TRBJ2-7 and V is TRBV20-1; D is ambiguous. The CDR3 is 12 residues long. The V and J ends lost 3 bases and 5 bases respectively, with 11 bases between them. Per germline, CDR1 DFQATT and CDR2 SNEGSKA (reference sequence). CDR3 loop: CSASKRSDEQYF. DNA for the CDR3: TGCAGTGCTAGCAAACGGAGTGACGAGCAGTACTTC.

This clonotype was observed a few times. The chain is built from TRBV30 and TRBJ2-1; 13 bases map to TRBD2. The CDR3 covers 14 residues. After removal of 5 bases from V and 7 bases from J, the junction contained 5 bases not matched to a gene. Germline lookup yields CDR1 GTSNPN and CDR2 SVGIG (reference sequence). Here the CDR3 reads CAWGTSGGANEQFF. In DNA, the CDR3 is TGTGCCTGGGGTACTAGCGGGGGGGCAAATGAGCAGTTCTTC.

Points on this clonotype: A much larger clone lies a single base off, so this may be a read error. The chain carries TRBV30 and TRBJ1-1, with no clear D. Germline CDR1 and CDR2: GTSNPN and SVGIG (reference sequence). The CDR3 covers 13 residues. The CDR3 protein is CAWEREPNTAAFF. In DNA, the CDR3 is TGTGCCTGGGAGCGGGAGCCGAACACTGCAGCTTTCTTT.

A note on this clonotype: This may be a read error: a much more frequent sequence differs by one nucleotide. The chain joins TRBV29-1 to TRBJ2-6; D ambiguous. Germline V lookup: CDR1 SQVTM, CDR2 ANQGSEA. V lost 3 bases, J lost 0 bases, and 9 bases lay in between. The CDR3 consists of 15 residues. This CDR3 reads CSVEAQSSGANVLTF. The CDR3 bases are TGCAGCGTTGAGGCCCAGAGCTCTGGGGCCAACGTCCTGACTTTC.

In regard to this clonotype: Since a much larger clone is just one base distant, this may be a read error. The V call is TRBV18, the J call TRBJ2-3, with 10 positions matching TRBD2. Trimming at V came to 8 bases and at J to 5 bases, leaving 16 bases not matched to a gene. This CDR3 spans 17 amino acids. Germline loops: CDR1 KGHSH, CDR2 LQKENI. CDR3 protein: CASPTRLAGWLVDTQYF. The CDR3 coding sequence is TGTGCCAGCCCAACTCGACTAGCGGGCTGGCTGGTAGATACGCAGTATTTT.

There are a few counts of this clonotype. A junction boundary mismatches the germline segment, possibly from a read error. The gene calls are TRBV7-6 and TRBJ1-3; 7 nucleotides align to TRBD1. The germline CDR1 and CDR2 sequences are SGHVS and FNYEAQ. The CDR3 contains 15 residues. The CDR3 DNA follows: TGTGCCAGCAGCGCCGCAGGGACAGCTGGAAGCACCATATATTTT. Translated, it gives CASSAAGTAGSTIYF.